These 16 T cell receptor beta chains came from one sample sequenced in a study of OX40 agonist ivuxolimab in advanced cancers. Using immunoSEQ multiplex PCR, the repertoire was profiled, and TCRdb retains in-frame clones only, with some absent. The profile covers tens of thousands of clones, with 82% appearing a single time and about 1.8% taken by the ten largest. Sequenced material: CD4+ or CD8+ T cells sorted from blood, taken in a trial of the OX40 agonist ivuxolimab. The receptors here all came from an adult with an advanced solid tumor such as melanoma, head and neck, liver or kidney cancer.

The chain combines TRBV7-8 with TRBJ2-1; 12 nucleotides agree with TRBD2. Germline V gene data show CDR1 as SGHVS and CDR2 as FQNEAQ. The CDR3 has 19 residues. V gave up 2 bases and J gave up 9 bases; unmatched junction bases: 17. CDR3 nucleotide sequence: TGTGCCAGCAGCTTAACGCCTAGCGGGGGGGCCATTTCAGCGGGTGAGCAGTTCTTC. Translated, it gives CASSLTPSGGAISAGEQFF.

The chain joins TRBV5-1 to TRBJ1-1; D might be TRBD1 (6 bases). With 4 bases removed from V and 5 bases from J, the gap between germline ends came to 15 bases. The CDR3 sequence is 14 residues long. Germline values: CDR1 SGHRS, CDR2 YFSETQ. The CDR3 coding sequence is TGCGCCAGCAGCCAAATCAGGGGCGGTACTGAAGCTTTCTTT. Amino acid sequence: CASSQIRGGTEAFF.

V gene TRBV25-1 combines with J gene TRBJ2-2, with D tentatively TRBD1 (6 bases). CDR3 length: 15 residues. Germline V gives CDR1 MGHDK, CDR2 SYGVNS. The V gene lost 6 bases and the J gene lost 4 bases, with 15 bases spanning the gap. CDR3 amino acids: CASSDTGIITGELFF. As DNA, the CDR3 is TGTGCCAGCAGCGATACAGGGATTATCACCGGGGAGCTGTTTTTT.

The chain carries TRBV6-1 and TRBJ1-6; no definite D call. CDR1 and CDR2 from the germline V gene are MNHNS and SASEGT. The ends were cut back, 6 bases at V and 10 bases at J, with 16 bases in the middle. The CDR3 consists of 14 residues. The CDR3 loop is CASSVKPATSPLHF. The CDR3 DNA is TGTGCCAGCAGCGTAAAACCGGCCACGTCACCCCTCCACTTT.

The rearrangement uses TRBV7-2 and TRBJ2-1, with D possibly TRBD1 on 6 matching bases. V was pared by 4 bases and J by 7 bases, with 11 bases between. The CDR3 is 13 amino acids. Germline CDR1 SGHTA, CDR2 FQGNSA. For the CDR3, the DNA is TGTGCCAGCAGCTACTTACAGGGAAATGAGCAGTTCTTC. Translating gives CASSYLQGNEQFF.

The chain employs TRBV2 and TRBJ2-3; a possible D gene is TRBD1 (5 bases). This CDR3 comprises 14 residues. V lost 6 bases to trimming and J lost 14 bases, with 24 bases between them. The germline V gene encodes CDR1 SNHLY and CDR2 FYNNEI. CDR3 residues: CASRMDQGSRGGYF. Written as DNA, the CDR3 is TGTGCCAGCAGGATGGATCAGGGTTCTCGTGGCGGGTATTTT. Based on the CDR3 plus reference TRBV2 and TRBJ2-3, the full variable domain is EPEVTQTPSHQVTQMGQEVILRCVPISNHLYFYWYRQILGQKVEFLVSFYNNEISEKSEIFDDQFSVERPDGSNFTLKIRSTKLEDSAMYFCASRMDQGSRGGYFGPGTRLTVL.

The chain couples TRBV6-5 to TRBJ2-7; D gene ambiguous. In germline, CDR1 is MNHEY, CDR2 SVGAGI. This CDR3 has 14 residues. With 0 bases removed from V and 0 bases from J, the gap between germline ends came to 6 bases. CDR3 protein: CASSYSYVSYEQYF. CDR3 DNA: TGTGCCAGCAGTTACTCGTATGTCTCCTACGAGCAGTACTTC.

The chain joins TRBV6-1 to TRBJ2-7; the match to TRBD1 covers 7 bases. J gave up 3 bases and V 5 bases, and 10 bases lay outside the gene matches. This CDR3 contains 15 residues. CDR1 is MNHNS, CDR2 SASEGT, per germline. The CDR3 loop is CASSSYPGQIYEQYF. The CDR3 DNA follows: TGTGCCAGCAGTAGTTACCCGGGACAGATCTACGAGCAGTACTTC.

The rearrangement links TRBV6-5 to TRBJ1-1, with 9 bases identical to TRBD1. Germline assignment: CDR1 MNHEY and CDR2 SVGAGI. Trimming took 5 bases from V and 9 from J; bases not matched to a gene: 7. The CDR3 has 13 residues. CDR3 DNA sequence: TGTGCCAGCAGTCCCCCGGGACAGGGAAAAGCTTTCTTT. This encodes CASSPPGQGKAFF.

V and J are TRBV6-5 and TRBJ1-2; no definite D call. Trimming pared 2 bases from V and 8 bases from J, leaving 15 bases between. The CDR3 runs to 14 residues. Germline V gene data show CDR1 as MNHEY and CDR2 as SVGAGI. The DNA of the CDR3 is TGTGCCAGCAGTTACACACTAAGACAATCCGGCTACACCTTC. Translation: CASSYTLRQSGYTF.

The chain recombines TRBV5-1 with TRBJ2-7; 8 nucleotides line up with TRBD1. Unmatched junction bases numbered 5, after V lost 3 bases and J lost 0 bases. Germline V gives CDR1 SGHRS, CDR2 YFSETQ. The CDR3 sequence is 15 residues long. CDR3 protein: CASSYWTGPSYEQYF. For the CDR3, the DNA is TGCGCCAGCAGCTACTGGACAGGGCCCTCCTACGAGCAGTACTTC.

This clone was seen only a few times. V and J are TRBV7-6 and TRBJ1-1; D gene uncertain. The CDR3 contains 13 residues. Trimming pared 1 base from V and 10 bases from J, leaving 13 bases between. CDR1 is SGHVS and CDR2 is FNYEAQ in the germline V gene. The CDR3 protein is CASSLVFGEGAFF. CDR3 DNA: TGTGCCAGCAGCTTAGTATTCGGGGAAGGAGCTTTCTTT.

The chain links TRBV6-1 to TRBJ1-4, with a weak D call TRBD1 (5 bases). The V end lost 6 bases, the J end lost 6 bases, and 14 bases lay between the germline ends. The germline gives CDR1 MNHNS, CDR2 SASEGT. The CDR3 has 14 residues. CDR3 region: CASRRAGNDEKLFF. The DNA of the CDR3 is TGTGCCAGCAGGAGAGCAGGGAACGATGAAAAACTGTTTTTT.

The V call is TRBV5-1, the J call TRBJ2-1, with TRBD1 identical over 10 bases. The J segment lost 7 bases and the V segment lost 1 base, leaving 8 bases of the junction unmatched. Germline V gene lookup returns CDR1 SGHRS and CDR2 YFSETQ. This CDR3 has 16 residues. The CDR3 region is CASSLNSGTGENEQFF. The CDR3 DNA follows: TGCGCCAGCAGCTTGAACTCCGGGACAGGGGAGAATGAGCAGTTCTTC. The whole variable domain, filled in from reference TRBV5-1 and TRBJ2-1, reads KAGVTQTPRYLIKTRGQQVTLSCSPISGHRSVSWYQQTPGQGLQFLFEYFSETQRNKGNFPGRFSGRQFSNSRSEMNVSTLELGDSALYLCASSLNSGTGENEQFFGPGTRLTVL.

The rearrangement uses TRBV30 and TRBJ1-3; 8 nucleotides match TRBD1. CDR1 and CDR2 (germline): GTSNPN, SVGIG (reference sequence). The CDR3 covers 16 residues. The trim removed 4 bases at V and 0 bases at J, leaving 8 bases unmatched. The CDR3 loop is CAWKDRDRFSGNTIYF. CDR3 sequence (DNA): TGTGCCTGGAAGGACAGGGACAGATTCTCTGGAAACACCATATATTTT.

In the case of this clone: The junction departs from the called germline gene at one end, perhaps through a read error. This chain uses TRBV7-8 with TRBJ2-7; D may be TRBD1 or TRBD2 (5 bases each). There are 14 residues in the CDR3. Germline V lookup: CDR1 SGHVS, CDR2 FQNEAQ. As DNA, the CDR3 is TGTGCCAGCAGCAAGGGACGTACCTCCCACGAGCAGTACTTC. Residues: CASSKGRTSHEQYF. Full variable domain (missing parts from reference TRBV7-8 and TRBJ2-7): GAGVSQSPRYKVAKRGQDVALRCDPISGHVSLFWYQQALGQGPEFLTYFQNEAQLDKSGLPSDRFFAERPEGSVSTLKIQRTQQEDSAVYLCASSKGRTSHEQYFGPGTRLTVT.